Sequencing of this T cell receptor beta chain was carried out in a study of beta chain features in type 1 diabetes. Expressed TCRB transcripts were sequenced, since all the RNA that had been isolated was reverse transcribed. TCRdb's table, derived via immunoSEQ multiplex PCR, lists solely in-frame clones and lacks some. The sample has 15,000 or so clones, roughly 70% seen once. From germline, CDR1 is ENHRY and CDR2 SYGVKD. This CDR3 is built from 15 residues. The V and J ends lost 4 bases and 2 bases, in that order; junction bases with no gene match: 4. Study findings and constraints: When Type 1 diabetes patients were examined, their TCRB CDR3s proved moderately but significantly shorter in all four CD4+ subsets. The study found that naive, central memory and Treg TCRB repertoires appeared more similar in patients than in healthy donors.

This clone has more than one count but fewer than ten. What it binds is unknown. Sequences were obtained from stem cell memory CD4+ T cells from blood. This chain joins TRBV10-3 and TRBJ2-2; 7 nucleotides match TRBD2. The origin of this receptor is a man aged 30 to 39 with type 1 diabetes. CDR3 sequence: CAISVLAPNTGELFF. The CDR3 DNA sequence: TGTGCCATCAGTGTACTAGCGCCTAACACCGGGGAGCTGTTTTTT.